This TCR beta chain is from a study of cytomegalovirus exposure and HLA in healthy donors. Study results and limitations: In an earlier analysis, about 87% or about 30%: the productive usage of most TCR beta V segments. Later on, an analysis tied under 20,000 TCR beta sequences to HLA alleles at 0.05 false discovery rate. Sequencing likely caused a cluster of highly shared sequence variants. It was confirmed in vitro that a few of the CMV-associated chains were specific for CMV antigens.

PCR involved 60 Vbeta and 13 Jbeta primers. Measured with immunoSEQ multiplex PCR; TCRdb has only the in-frame clones, and not every one. The sample carries around 99,000 clones, roughly 63% recorded once. This CDR3 is built from 12 residues. Germline-derived CDR1 and CDR2 are SEHNR and FQNEAQ (reference sequence). Regarding this clone: Its cognate antigen is unknown.

The V and J genes are TRBV7-9 and TRBJ1-4; D remains unclear. The receptor was isolated from a woman aged 30 to 39 in good health and CMV-seronegative. The specimen was PBMCs. The DNA for the CDR3 is TGTGCTCTGGGCAGGCTAAATGAAAAACTGTTTTTT. Its translation is CALGRLNEKLFF.